Below, 19 T cell receptor beta chains from the same sample are listed, as sequenced in a study of T cells in localized non-small cell lung cancer. Assay: immunoSEQ multiplex PCR; the TCRdb copy retains only in-frame clones and omits some. This sample has 50,000 to 65,000 clones, with about three quarters found just once. This sample comprised PBMCs, obtained before any cancer treatment. The receptors come from a woman aged 35 to 70 with stage II lung adenocarcinoma.

The V gene is TRBV13, the J gene TRBJ2-2; no firm D call. This CDR3 contains 16 residues. Between the trimmed V and J ends, which lost 0 bases and 0 bases, there was a span of 8 bases. From germline, CDR1 is PRHDT and CDR2 FYEKMQ (reference sequence). The CDR3 DNA is TGTGCCAGCAGCTTAGGGGGAACCGCGAACACCGGGGAGCTGTTTTTT. Translating it yields CASSLGGTANTGELFF.

The chain combines TRBV7-6 with TRBJ1-2; the match to TRBD1 covers 7 bases. The CDR3 spans 13 residues. The V gene's germline CDR1 is SGHVS and CDR2 FNYEAQ. V lost 7 bases and J lost 4; bases outside the gene matches: 6. CDR3 DNA sequence: TGTGCCAGCACAGGGGGTCCAGGCTATGGCTACACCTTC. Residues: CASTGGPGYGYTF.

This clone was detected only a few times. V usage is TRBV18 and J usage is TRBJ2-5, with D maybe TRBD2 (6 bases). Germline CDR1 and CDR2: KGHSH and LQKENI. The ends were cut back, 3 bases at V and 5 bases at J, with 16 bases in the middle. CDR3 length equals 15 residues. The CDR3 DNA reads TGTGCCAGCTCACCTGGGGGGACGAGTGTGGAGACCCAGTACTTC. It codes for CASSPGGTSVETQYF.

The chain has TRBV4-1 and TRBJ2-1; D gene unclear. The CDR3 contains 14 residues. The V and J ends lost 1 base and 7 bases respectively, with 11 bases between them. The germline V gene encodes CDR1 MGHRA and CDR2 YSYEKL. The CDR3 DNA sequence: TGCGCCAGCAGCCAAGCCCATACCGAGAATGAGCAGTTCTTC. Protein: CASSQAHTENEQFF.

The chain uses TRBV10-3 and TRBJ1-1; no reliable D call. The CDR3 sequence is 15 residues long. The germline V gene has CDR1 ENHRY and CDR2 SYGVKD. The V end was cut by 4 bases, the J end by 0 bases, with 12 bases between. CDR3 DNA sequence: TGTGCCATCAGTGGAGGCGGGTCTATGAACACTGAAGCTTTCTTT. Encoded protein: CAISGGGSMNTEAFF.

The gene calls are TRBV19 and TRBJ2-7; TRBD1 matches at 7 bases. Trimming took 3 bases from V and 3 from J; bases not matched to a gene: 5. The length of the CDR3 is 14 residues. Germline V lookup: CDR1 LNHDA, CDR2 SQIVND (reference sequence). CDR3 DNA: TGTGCCAGTAGTATTGGGGACAGCTACTACGAGCAGTACTTC. Translating gives CASSIGDSYYEQYF. Full variable domain (outside the CDR3, taken from reference TRBV19 and TRBJ2-7): DGGITQSPKYLFRKEGQNVTLSCEQNLNHDAMYWYRQDPGQGLRLIYYSQIVNDFQKGDIAEGYSVSREKKESFPLTVTSAQKNPTAFYLCASSIGDSYYEQYFGPGTRLTVT.

V and J are TRBV27 and TRBJ2-7; weak D call: TRBD1 (5 bases). V lost 7 bases and J lost 4, with 14 bases in between. CDR1 MNHEY and CDR2 SMNVEV come from the germline V gene (reference sequence). The CDR3 covers 13 residues. CDR3 nucleotides: TGTGCCAGCAAGACCGGGCCAGGGTACGAGCAGTACTTC. The encoded protein is CASKTGPGYEQYF.

This clone turned up a few times. V gene TRBV4-2 combines with J gene TRBJ2-5; 15 positions agree with TRBD2. Germline values: CDR1 LGHNA, CDR2 YNFKEQ. The J segment lost 4 bases and the V segment lost 1 base, leaving 4 bases of the junction unmatched. The CDR3 is made up of 17 amino acids. CDR3 sequence (DNA): TGTGCCAGCAGCCAAGGGACTAGCGGGGGGGTCGTAGAGACCCAGTACTTC. Residues: CASSQGTSGGVVETQYF.

This sequence joins TRBV11-2 and TRBJ2-7, with a weak D call TRBD2 (6 bases). CDR3 size: 15 residues. The germline V and J ends were trimmed by 5 bases and 7 bases, with 21 bases remaining between them. Germline CDR1 and CDR2: SGHAT and FQNNGV. CDR3 in amino acids: CASSPDPGGIGEQYF. CDR3 coding DNA: TGTGCCAGCAGCCCCGATCCCGGCGGGATAGGAGAGCAGTACTTC.

The chain links TRBV19 to TRBJ1-1; D is unclear. V lost 2 bases to trimming and J lost 5 bases, with 9 bases between them. Per the germline V gene, CDR1 is LNHDA and CDR2 is SQIVND (reference sequence). The CDR3 is 13 amino acids. This chain's CDR3 is CASSIRVGTEAFF. DNA for the CDR3: TGTGCCAGTAGTATACGCGTAGGGACTGAAGCTTTCTTT.

The chain couples TRBV14 to TRBJ2-1, with 11 positions matching TRBD2. After removal of 2 bases from V and 4 bases from J, the junction contained 7 bases not matched to a gene. CDR3 length: 17 amino acids. CDR1 and CDR2 from the germline V gene are SGHDN and FVKESK. The CDR3 nucleotides read TGTGCCAGCAGCCAACCCCAATTAGCGGGGGGGTACAATGAGCAGTTCTTC. Its translation: CASSQPQLAGGYNEQFF.

The genes are TRBV5-1 and TRBJ2-7; tentatively, D is TRBD2 (6 bases). The CDR3 is 15 amino acids. The V gene lost 4 bases and the J gene lost 3 bases, with 17 bases spanning the gap. Germline CDR1 SGHRS, CDR2 YFSETQ. The CDR3 DNA follows: TGCGCCAGCAGCACTAGGGGTGGGGGGAGCTACGAGCAGTACTTC. Translation gives CASSTRGGGSYEQYF.

The chain combines TRBV28 with TRBJ2-7; 8 nucleotides line up with TRBD1. Trimming cost V 5 bases and J 3 bases; bases outside gene matches: 9. There are 15 residues in the CDR3. Germline loops: CDR1 MDHEN, CDR2 SYDVKM. This CDR3 reads CASSATGDVVYEQYF. CDR3 sequence (DNA): TGTGCCAGCAGTGCGACAGGGGATGTGGTCTACGAGCAGTACTTC. Together with reference TRBV28 and TRBJ2-7, the CDR3 gives the full variable domain: DVKVTQSSRYLVKRTGEKVFLECVQDMDHENMFWYRQDPGLGLRLIYFSYDVKMKEKGDIPEGYSVSREKKERFSLILESASTNQTSMYLCASSATGDVVYEQYFGPGTRLTVT.

The table lists this clone with a count of one. J is TRBJ2-2 and V is TRBV14; the D is unclear. Germline lookup yields CDR1 SGHDN and CDR2 FVKESK. The CDR3 runs to 15 residues. With 1 base removed from V and 2 bases from J, the gap between germline ends came to 8 bases. The CDR3 region is CASSQVSLNTGELFF. The CDR3 bases are TGTGCCAGCAGCCAAGTCAGCTTAAACACCGGGGAGCTGTTTTTT.

This clone counts as medium-sized. The rearrangement uses TRBV6-1 and TRBJ2-3; 11 nucleotides line up with TRBD2. Trimming at V came to 11 bases and at J to 4 bases, leaving 8 bases not matched to a gene. This CDR3 is 14 amino acids long. Germline V gene lookup returns CDR1 MNHNS and CDR2 SASEGT. The chain's CDR3 is CAGNSGGASDTQYF. In DNA form, the CDR3 reads TGTGCCGGAAATAGCGGGGGGGCATCAGATACGCAGTATTTT.

The chain links TRBV2 to TRBJ2-1, with a possible D match to TRBD2 (5 bases). Germline-derived CDR1 and CDR2 are SNHLY and FYNNEI. The CDR3 spans 12 residues. V lost 10 bases to trimming and J lost 8 bases, with 15 bases between them. The CDR3 is CATRPGEDEQFF. DNA for the CDR3: TGTGCCACCCGACCCGGGGAAGATGAGCAGTTCTTC.

The chain has TRBV6-5 and TRBJ1-2; D possibly corresponds to TRBD1 (5 bases). The CDR3 totals 13 residues. The germline V gene encodes CDR1 MNHEY and CDR2 SVGAGI. V lost 9 bases, J lost 8 bases, and 19 bases lay in between. In DNA form, the CDR3 reads TGTGCCAGTACTCCGGGGGGAGCGGAAGGCTACACCTTC. Its protein product is CASTPGGAEGYTF.

The chain carries TRBV27 and TRBJ2-4; no clear D gene. The CDR3 spans 14 residues. The germline gives CDR1 MNHEY, CDR2 SMNVEV (reference sequence). V was pared by 6 bases and J by 0 bases, with 9 bases between. The CDR3: CASSLVGAKNIQYF. The CDR3 nucleotides read TGTGCCAGCAGCCTAGTGGGAGCCAAAAACATTCAGTACTTC.

The V and J genes are TRBV4-1 and TRBJ1-2, with TRBD1 as a possible D gene (5 bases). The CDR3 consists of 16 residues. Germline lookup yields CDR1 MGHRA and CDR2 YSYEKL. Between the trimmed V and J ends, which lost 3 bases and 0 bases, there was a span of 14 bases. CDR3 protein: CASSQSQGASNYGYTF. CDR3 in DNA: TGCGCCAGCAGCCAGTCACAAGGGGCATCTAACTATGGCTACACCTTC.